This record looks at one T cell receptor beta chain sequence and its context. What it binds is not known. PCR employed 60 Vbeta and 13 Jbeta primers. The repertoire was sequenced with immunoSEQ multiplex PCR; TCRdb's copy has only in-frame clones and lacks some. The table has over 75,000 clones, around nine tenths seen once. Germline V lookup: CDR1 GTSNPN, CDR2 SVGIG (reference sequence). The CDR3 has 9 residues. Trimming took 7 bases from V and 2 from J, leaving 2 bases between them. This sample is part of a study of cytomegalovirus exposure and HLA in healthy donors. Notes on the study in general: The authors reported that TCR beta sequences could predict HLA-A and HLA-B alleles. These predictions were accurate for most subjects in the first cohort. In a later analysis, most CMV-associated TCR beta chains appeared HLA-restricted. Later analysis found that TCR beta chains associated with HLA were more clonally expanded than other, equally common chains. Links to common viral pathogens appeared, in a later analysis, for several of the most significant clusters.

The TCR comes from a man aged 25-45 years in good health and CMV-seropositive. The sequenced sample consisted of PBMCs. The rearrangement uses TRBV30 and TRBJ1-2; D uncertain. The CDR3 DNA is TGTGCCTTAAACTATGGCTACACCTTC. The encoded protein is CALNYGYTF. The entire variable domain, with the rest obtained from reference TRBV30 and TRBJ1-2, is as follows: SQTIHQWPATLVQPVGSPLSLECTVEGTSNPNLYWYRQAAGRGLQLLFYSVGIGQISSEVPQNLSASRPQDRQFILSSKKLLLSDSGFYLCALNYGYTFGSGTRLTVV.